These T cell receptor beta chains were read from a single sample in a study of shared clonotypes between healthy human individuals. Sequencing was performed with immunoSEQ multiplex PCR; in TCRdb, only in-frame clones are kept and a portion is missing. This repertoire shows 2,500,000 or so clones, approximately 90% found once; its top ten account for about 0.36%. The sequencing input was naive CD4+ T cells from PBMCs. The origin of the receptors is a man aged 18 to 30 in good health. Some clones in this sample may be carry-over from other donors' samples. Both conserved end residues are part of each CDR3. Each record gives: clone size, J gene, D gene, V gene, CDR3 protein, CDR3 DNA. D genes are given only for firm matches. The size entry is marked missing in some rows and otherwise reads once, few, many or a size class.

. TRBJ2-2 . TRBV28 CASSSRRRPNTGELFF TGTGCCAGCAGTTCAAGGAGGAGGCCGAACACCGGGGAGCTGTTTTTT
. TRBJ1-3 TRBD1 TRBV5-6 CASSLPGPTGTGNTIYF TGTGCCAGCAGCTTGCCGGGCCCGACAGGGACTGGAAACACCATATATTTT
. TRBJ2-4 TRBD2 TRBV4-1 CASSTSGSYIQYF TGCGCCAGCAGCACGAGCGGGAGTTACATTCAGTACTTC
. TRBJ1-2 . TRBV7-3 CASSLPGNYGYTF TGTGCCAGCAGCTTACCAGGGAACTATGGCTACACCTTC
. TRBJ2-7 . TRBV27 CASRTGNTYEQYF TGTGCCAGCAGAACAGGGAATACCTACGAGCAGTACTTC
. TRBJ2-1 . TRBV18 CASSPTPNSYNEQFF TGTGCCAGCTCTCCGACCCCCAACTCCTACAATGAGCAGTTCTTC
. TRBJ2-3 . TRBV7-9 CAIPQGPLTDTQYF TGTGCCATCCCCCAGGGGCCGCTCACAGATACGCAGTATTTT
. TRBJ1-1 . TRBV2 CASSAGVRTEAFF TGTGCCAGCAGTGCAGGGGTTCGGACTGAAGCTTTCTTT
. TRBJ2-2 . TRBV5-1 CASSQQGNTGELFF TGCGCCAGCAGCCAGCAGGGGAACACCGGGGAGCTGTTTTTT
. TRBJ2-1 TRBD2 TRBV29-1 CSVGGTRINEQFF TGCAGCGTTGGCGGGACTAGGATCAATGAGCAGTTCTTC
few TRBJ1-2 . TRBV25-1 CASSEQGFHYGYTF TGTGCCAGCAGTGAACAGGGATTTCACTATGGCTACACCTTC
. TRBJ2-5 . TRBV5-1 CASSLVAQLAETQYF TGCGCCAGCAGCTTGGTTGCGCAGTTGGCAGAGACCCAGTACTTC
. TRBJ1-2 . TRBV9 CASSVDGKGGNYGYTF TGTGCCAGCAGCGTAGATGGCAAGGGGGGAAACTATGGCTACACCTTC
. TRBJ2-1 TRBD2 TRBV2 CASSGGRPPGNEQFF TGTGCCAGCAGTGGCGGGAGACCCCCGGGGAATGAGCAGTTCTTC
. TRBJ2-3 TRBD1 TRBV7-2 CASSLDRGEVDTQYF TGTGCCAGCAGCCTGGACAGGGGGGAGGTGGATACGCAGTATTTT
. TRBJ2-1 . TRBV5-5 CASSRTLDSSSYNEQFF TGTGCCAGCAGCCGGACCCTGGACTCGAGCTCCTACAATGAGCAGTTCTTC
. TRBJ2-2 TRBD1 TRBV28 CASIKTGAGELFF TGTGCCAGCATTAAGACAGGGGCCGGGGAGCTGTTTTTT
. TRBJ2-7 TRBD1 TRBV27 CASSSGQAGAYEQYF TGTGCCAGCAGTTCTGGACAGGCCGGAGCCTACGAGCAGTACTTC
once TRBJ2-1 . TRBV25-1 CASSGLARNEQFF TGTGCCAGCAGTGGGCTAGCGAGAAATGAGCAGTTCTTC
. TRBJ1-2 . TRBV5-6 CASSLSVFSYTF TGTGCCAGCAGCTTGAGTGTTTTCAGCTACACCTTC